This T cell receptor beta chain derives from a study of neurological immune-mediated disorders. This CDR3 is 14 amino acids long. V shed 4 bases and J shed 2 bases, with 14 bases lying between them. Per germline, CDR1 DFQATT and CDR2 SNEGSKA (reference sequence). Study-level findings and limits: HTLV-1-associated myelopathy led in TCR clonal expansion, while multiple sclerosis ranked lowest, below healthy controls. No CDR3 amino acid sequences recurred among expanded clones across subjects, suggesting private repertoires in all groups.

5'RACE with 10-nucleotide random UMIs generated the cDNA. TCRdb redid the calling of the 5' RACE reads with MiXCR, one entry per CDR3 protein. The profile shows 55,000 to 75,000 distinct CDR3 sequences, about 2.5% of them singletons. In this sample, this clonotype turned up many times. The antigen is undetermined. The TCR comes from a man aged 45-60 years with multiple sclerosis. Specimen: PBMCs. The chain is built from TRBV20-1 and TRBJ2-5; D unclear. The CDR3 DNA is TGCAGTGCTATACAAAATCTAGGACAAGAGACCCAGTACTTC. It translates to CSAIQNLGQETQYF.